Shown below are 21 T cell receptor beta chains from a single sample sequenced in a study of cytomegalovirus exposure and HLA in healthy donors. It was with 60 Vbeta and 13 Jbeta primers that the PCR ran. Using immunoSEQ multiplex PCR, the repertoire was profiled, and TCRdb retains in-frame clones only, with some absent. This table holds 160,000 or so clones, around four fifths found once. Sequencing used PBMCs. Receptor source: a man aged 30 to 45 in good health and CMV-seronegative.

This rearrangement joins TRBV5-1 to TRBJ2-5, with 9 bases lining up with TRBD1. The closer fit of TRBJ2-7 to the DNA end suggests the J call may be wrong. The CDR3 totals 15 residues. Looked up from germline, CDR1 is SGHRS and CDR2 is YFSETQ. The CDR3 reads CASSFNTGGVYEQYF. The CDR3 bases are TGCGCCAGCAGCTTCAACACAGGGGGCGTGTACGAGCAGTACTTC.

The J gene is TRBJ2-7, the V gene TRBV10-3; the D gene is possibly TRBD2 (6 bases). CDR3 length: 14 residues. Germline V gene sequence: CDR1 ENHRY, CDR2 SYGVKD. V was cut by 0 bases and J by 7 bases, with 13 bases left in between. CDR3 sequence: CAISESAGSREQYF. The CDR3 bases are TGTGCCATCAGTGAGTCGGCCGGGAGCCGGGAGCAGTACTTC.

The gene calls are TRBV25-1 and TRBJ1-2; 8 bases line up with TRBD1. The CDR3 spans 14 residues. V lost 4 bases to trimming and J lost 8 bases; unmatched junction nucleotides: 9. Germline loops: CDR1 MGHDK, CDR2 SYGVNS. The chain's CDR3 is CASSARTGKYGYTF. The CDR3, as DNA: TGTGCCAGCAGTGCCCGGACAGGGAAGTACGGCTACACCTTC.

The chain links TRBV5-6 to TRBJ1-2, with D possibly TRBD1 on 6 matching bases. Germline CDR1 and CDR2: SGHDT and YYEEEE. Trimming took off 1 base at V and 6 bases at J, with 13 bases between the two ends. The CDR3 consists of 14 residues. The CDR3 spells CASSLQGNPHGYTF. CDR3 nucleotides: TGTGCCAGCAGCTTGCAGGGGAACCCTCATGGCTACACCTTC.

V gene TRBV4-1 combines with J gene TRBJ1-4; D is possibly TRBD1 (5 bases). This CDR3 contains 16 residues. V lost 4 bases, J lost 8 bases, and 20 bases lay in between. Germline V gives CDR1 MGHRA, CDR2 YSYEKL. The CDR3 loop is CASSLGAQGWGEKLFF. The CDR3 bases are TGCGCCAGCAGCCTAGGGGCGCAGGGCTGGGGAGAAAAACTGTTTTTT.

V is TRBV28 and J is TRBJ2-7, with 7 positions matching TRBD1. CDR1 MDHEN and CDR2 SYDVKM come from the germline V gene. V dropped 2 bases and J dropped 3; count of bases not matched to a gene: 7. CDR3 length: 15 residues. CDR3 residues: CASSLTGTVGYEQYF. DNA of the CDR3: TGTGCCAGCAGTTTAACCGGGACAGTGGGCTACGAGCAGTACTTC.

The CDR3, as DNA: TGTGCCAGCAGCTTGGCTAGCGGGGGTTCAACGCAGTACTTC. This encodes CASSLASGGSTQYF. This chain joins TRBV5-4 and TRBJ2-7; TRBD2 matches 10 bases. Germline V gene sequence: CDR1 SGHNT, CDR2 YYREEE (reference sequence). The CDR3 covers 14 residues. Germline trimming cut 0 bases from V and 9 bases from J; bases unmatched to any gene: 6.

The rearrangement uses TRBV4-3 and TRBJ2-3, with 12 bases aligning to TRBD2. The CDR3 has 16 residues. From germline, CDR1 is LGHNA and CDR2 YSLEER. V dropped 3 bases and J dropped 9; count of bases not matched to a gene: 10. The CDR3 is CASSQGTSGPARTQYF. The CDR3 nucleotides read TGCGCCAGCAGCCAGGGGACTAGCGGGCCCGCGAGAACGCAGTATTTT.

The chain employs TRBV11-2 and TRBJ2-7; 8 positions agree with TRBD2. Trimming removed 5 bases from V and 3 bases from J; junction bases left unmatched: 15. The germline V gene encodes CDR1 SGHAT and CDR2 FQNNGV. CDR3 size: 17 residues. The CDR3 here is CASSPSPRAGAFYEQYF. The CDR3, as DNA: TGTGCCAGCAGCCCCTCCCCCCGAGCGGGAGCGTTCTACGAGCAGTACTTC.

Turning to this clone: At one boundary the junction diverges from the germline segment, which might be a read error. This chain uses TRBV7-7 with TRBJ2-1; a possible D gene is TRBD1 (5 bases). CDR1 is SSHAT, CDR2 FNYEAQ, per germline (reference sequence). The CDR3 consists of 13 residues. CDR3 amino acids: CASSPAVMGLQFF. As DNA, the CDR3 is TGTGCTAGCAGCCCCGCAGTCATGGGGCTACAGTTCTTC.

The V gene is TRBV28, the J gene TRBJ1-4; no definite D call. Germline CDR1 and CDR2: MDHEN and SYDVKM. There are 11 residues in the CDR3. Trimming left V 5 bases short and J 7 bases short, with 5 bases between. CDR3 DNA sequence: TGTGCCAGCAGTGTCGGTGAAAAACTGTTTTTT. Translating it yields CASSVGEKLFF.

This clone was recorded once. This chain's CDR3 is CAISEQTSGHYEQYF. CDR3 sequence (DNA): TGTGCCATCAGTGAGCAGACTAGCGGGCACTACGAGCAGTACTTC. The chain couples TRBV10-3 to TRBJ2-7, with 10 bases identical to TRBD2. With 2 bases clipped from V and 3 bases from J, the junction kept 4 bases outside the gene matches. The CDR3 length is 15 residues. Germline V gene sequence: CDR1 ENHRY, CDR2 SYGVKD.

The chain has TRBV6-1 and TRBJ2-7, with 10 bases aligning to TRBD2. The CDR3 loop spans 18 amino acids. With V trimmed by 4 bases and J by 0 bases, 12 bases remained unmatched. The germline gives CDR1 MNHNS, CDR2 SASEGT. CDR3: CASSGPRGSGRISYEQYF. The DNA for the CDR3 is TGTGCCAGCAGTGGGCCGAGAGGTAGCGGGAGGATCTCCTACGAGCAGTACTTC.

This rearrangement joins TRBV30 to TRBJ1-1, with TRBD1 matching over 8 bases. The CDR3 sequence is 18 residues long. V was pared by 3 bases and J by 0 bases, with 15 bases of the junction left unmatched. Looked up from germline, CDR1 is GTSNPN and CDR2 is SVGIG (reference sequence). Here the CDR3 DNA reads TGTGCCTGGAGGCCAGGGGGCCCCCGCCTGTATATGAACACTGAAGCTTTCTTT. This encodes CAWRPGGPRLYMNTEAFF.

This chain connects TRBV7-9 to TRBJ1-2; D not resolved. The germline CDR1 and CDR2 sequences are SEHNR and FQNEAQ (reference sequence). The V gene lost 7 bases and the J gene lost 8 bases, with 26 bases spanning the gap. The CDR3 sequence is 16 residues long. Here the CDR3 reads CASISLLQLRIGGYTF. Here the CDR3 DNA reads TGTGCCAGCATCAGCTTACTACAACTCCGCATCGGGGGCTACACCTTC.

This clone was observed once. This chain connects TRBV5-1 to TRBJ2-2; D remains ambiguous. Per germline, CDR1 SGHRS and CDR2 YFSETQ. Trimming stripped 1 base from V and 6 bases from J, with 10 bases between. The CDR3 extends over 14 amino acids. The CDR3: CASSLRYPAGELFF. CDR3 sequence (DNA): TGCGCCAGCAGCTTGCGATATCCGGCCGGGGAGCTGTTTTTT.

The chain carries TRBV19 and TRBJ2-1, with 14 bases fitting TRBD2. From germline, CDR1 is LNHDA and CDR2 SQIVND (reference sequence). The CDR3 is made up of 17 amino acids. V lost 5 bases, J lost 1 base, and 4 bases stayed unmatched. As DNA, the CDR3 is TGTGCCAGTAGTGTTGGGACTAGCGGGAGTTCCTACAATGAGCAGTTCTTC. Protein product: CASSVGTSGSSYNEQFF.

This rearrangement joins TRBV7-9 to TRBJ2-7, with D possibly TRBD1 on 6 matching bases. CDR1 is SEHNR, CDR2 FQNEAQ, per germline (reference sequence). V shed 0 bases and J shed 2 bases, with 17 bases lying between them. The CDR3 totals 17 residues. CDR3 region: CASSLAVGGLRTYEQYF. For the CDR3, the DNA is TGTGCCAGCAGCTTAGCGGTTGGGGGCCTACGAACCTACGAGCAGTACTTC.

This clone occurred a few times. Germline is not matched at one junction end, which may reflect a read error. The chain couples TRBV7-7 to TRBJ2-5; D gene uncertain. Germline V lookup: CDR1 SSHAT, CDR2 FNYEAQ (reference sequence). The CDR3 has 12 amino acids. CDR3 protein: CASSNDRETQYF. CDR3 DNA sequence: TGTGCTAGCAGCAACGATCGGGAGACCCAGTACTTC.

This CDR3 is CASSQPGTSAGTGELFF. The CDR3 DNA reads as TGTGCCAGCAGCCAACCCGGGACATCTGCCGGAACCGGGGAGCTGTTTTTT. The chain employs TRBV14 and TRBJ2-2, with D perhaps TRBD1 (6 bases). Germline CDR1 is SGHDN and CDR2 is FVKESK. This CDR3 spans 17 amino acids. Trimming left V 2 bases short and J 5 bases short, with 18 bases between.

This chain links TRBV5-4 with TRBJ1-5; TRBD1 is a possible D gene (5 bases). Trimming pared 5 bases from V and 4 bases from J, leaving 10 bases between. The length of the CDR3 is 13 residues. In germline, CDR1 is SGHNT, CDR2 YYREEE (reference sequence). DNA of the CDR3: TGTGCCAGCAGTGGGGGGGTTAATCAGCCCCAGCATTTT. It specifies CASSGGVNQPQHF.